This TCR beta chain was recovered during a study of identical twins (dated by TCRdb to 2015 to 2016). With respect to the entire study: TCR alpha and beta repertoires from monozygotic twins, unrelated adults of various ages and cord blood were deep-sequenced to test whether fetal clonotypes persist. To rule out contamination, the twin experiments were replicated at different times with different library preparation protocols.

Every donor in the study was a healthy Caucasian. Three pairs of female monozygotic twins, all aged about 18 to 29 years, made up the twin cohort. Positive isolation kits from Invitrogen were used to isolate CD4+ and CD8+ T cell populations. Trimmed from V: 3 bases; trimmed from J: 11 bases; junction bases lacking a gene match: 18. CDR1 and CDR2, looked up from the germline V gene, are MGHDK and SYGVNS. The CDR3 starts with the cysteine, ends with the phenylalanine, and has 16 residues. Of the read, only the CDR3 DNA is kept; its 48 bases are in frame from base 1. The investigation overall reported the following: Compared with coincidental sharing between unrelated individuals, an excess of low generation-probability sequences was observed among out-of-frame TCR alpha sequences shared between twins. In monozygotic twins, out-of-frame TCR alpha sharing was systematically underestimated by recombination models, although the models agreed with sharing between unrelated individuals. Invariant T cells such as MAIT and iNKT could partly confound zero-insertion analyses, although diverse VJ usage argued against such confounding for most clonotypes. Because the same donors could not be followed over many years, the conclusions depended on cross-sectional statistical analysis. Abundant cord blood beta clonotypes carried fewer insertions; young adult naive repertoires showed a weaker similar trend, while memory repertoires showed none. The excess sharing between twins in beta out-of-frame sequences was weaker because fewer shared sequences reduced the signal-to-noise ratio.

As to this clonotype: No antigen is known for it. Per-nucleotide qualities are absent, and no much larger clonotype sits a single base away.

To prepare the library, 5' RACE was applied. The sequencer listed for this sample is Illumina HiSeq 2000. A universal primer binding site was added through template switching, and the final cDNA carried a unique molecular identifier so that TCR cDNA molecules could be counted accurately. Specific primers in the conserved constant-segment region were used to synthesize first-strand cDNA for the TCR alpha and beta chains. To control for contamination, every cDNA library carried two barcodes: a SMART-Mk sample barcode plus Illumina barcodes. TruSeq adapter sequences, together with Illumina sample barcodes, were added in two successive PCR steps. Sequencing of the TCR alpha and beta cDNA libraries was done on the Illumina HiSeq platform using custom primers. In the original analysis: MiGEC was used to process raw reads and extract unique molecular identifiers, and MiXCR was used to find CDR3 positions. For each individual, recombination models were inferred using an EM algorithm with the repgenHMM and IGoR tools. The analysis of shared clonotypes was done with the tcR package in R, with sharing normalized by the product of cloneset sizes. To study raw recombination without the effects of thymic and clonal selection, out-of-frame nonproductive sequences were analyzed. Using fastp trimming at Q25 and MiXCR clonotype assembly, TCRdb reanalyzed the public sequencing data and kept in-frame beta chains. A single entry per CDR3 protein holds the most common genes and DNA from its merged rows. The V and J calls, along with clone size, are taken from TCRdb and not from the paper's own processing. The sample table records about 220,000 distinct CDR3 sequences; roughly 7.1% of these occur just once. The ten largest clones represent about 14% of the sample.

The same data also went into a second study, on T cells expressing NK-cell markers. The second investigation adds: Three sorted T-cell subsets (CD3+CD56+NKG2C+, CD3+CD56+NKG2C- and CD3+CD56-NKG2C+) from roughly 8 donors had their TCR beta-chain repertoires profiled. Seven of the eight sequenced donors were HCMV-seropositive and one was HCMV-seronegative. In several experiments an anti-gammadeltaTCR antibody was added to restrict sorting to alphabetaTCR-expressing T cells. In several donors, the dominant CD3+CD56+NKG2C+ clonotypes ranked among the top 10 CD8+ clonotypes, making up 1.0-7.0% of CD8+ T cells. Those dominant clonotypes were again the most abundant among CD3+CD56-NKG2C+ cells in four donors, at roughly 28.3-65%. It remained unclear whether the expanded NKG2C-expressing T cell clones were specific for HCMV antigens. The eight sequenced donors were randomly selected healthy volunteers, three men and five women. A commercial ELISA kit detecting HCMV-specific IgG in serum was used to determine HCMV serostatus. MIGEC was used to demultiplex reads and group reads by UMI, and MiTCR was used to assemble and quantify clonotypes. To remove erroneous sequences, TCR cDNA sequences were retained only when supported by two or more reads. The tcR package was used for downstream repertoire analysis, and clonotypes were matched between fractions using CDR3 nucleotide sequence together with V segment. VDJmatch was used to annotate antigen specificity against VDJdb, with one amino acid substitution in CDR3 permitted.

The TCR was taken from a woman aged 18-29 years in good health. The sequenced sample consisted of CD8+ T cells sorted from blood. The chain links TRBV25-1 with TRBJ1-1, and TRBD1 matches 7 of the central bases. Read as DNA, the sequence is TGTGCCAGCAGTGACTGGGGGACAGAATCCGCGCGGTGGGCTTTCTTT. This codes for CASSDWGTESARWAFF.